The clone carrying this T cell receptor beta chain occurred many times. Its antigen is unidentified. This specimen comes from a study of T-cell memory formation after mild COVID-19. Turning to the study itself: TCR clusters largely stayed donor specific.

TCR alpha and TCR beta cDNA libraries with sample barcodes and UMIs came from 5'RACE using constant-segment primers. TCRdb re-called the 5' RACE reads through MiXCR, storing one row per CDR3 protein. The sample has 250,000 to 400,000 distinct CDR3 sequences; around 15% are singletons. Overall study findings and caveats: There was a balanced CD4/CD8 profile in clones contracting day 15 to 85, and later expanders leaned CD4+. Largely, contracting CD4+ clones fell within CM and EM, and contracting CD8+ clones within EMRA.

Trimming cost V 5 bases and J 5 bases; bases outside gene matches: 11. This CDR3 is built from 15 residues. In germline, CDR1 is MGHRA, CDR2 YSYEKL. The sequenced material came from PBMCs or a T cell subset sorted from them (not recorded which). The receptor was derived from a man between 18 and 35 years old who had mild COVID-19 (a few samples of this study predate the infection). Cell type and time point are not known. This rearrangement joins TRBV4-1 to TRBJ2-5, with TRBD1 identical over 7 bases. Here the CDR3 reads CASSSYRGQVETQYF. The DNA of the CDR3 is TGCGCCAGCAGCTCTTACAGGGGCCAAGTGGAGACCCAGTACTTC.